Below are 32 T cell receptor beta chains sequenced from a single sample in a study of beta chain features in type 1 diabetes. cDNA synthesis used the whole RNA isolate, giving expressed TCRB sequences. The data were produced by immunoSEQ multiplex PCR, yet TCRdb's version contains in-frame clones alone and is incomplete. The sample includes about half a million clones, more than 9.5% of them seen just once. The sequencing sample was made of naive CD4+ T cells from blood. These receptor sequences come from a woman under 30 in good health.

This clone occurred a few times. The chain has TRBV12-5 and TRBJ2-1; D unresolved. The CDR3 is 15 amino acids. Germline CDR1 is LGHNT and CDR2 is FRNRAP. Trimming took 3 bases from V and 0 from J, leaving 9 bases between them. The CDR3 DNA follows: TGTGCTAGTGGTTTAGAGCAAGGCTCCTACAATGAGCAGTTCTTC. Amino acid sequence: CASGLEQGSYNEQFF.

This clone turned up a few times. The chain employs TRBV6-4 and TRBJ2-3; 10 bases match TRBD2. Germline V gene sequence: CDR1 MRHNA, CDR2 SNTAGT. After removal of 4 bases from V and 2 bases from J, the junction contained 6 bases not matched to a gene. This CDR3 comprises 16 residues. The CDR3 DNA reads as TGTGCCAGCAGTGTAACTAGCGGGACCTTCACAGATACGCAGTATTTT. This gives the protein CASSVTSGTFTDTQYF.

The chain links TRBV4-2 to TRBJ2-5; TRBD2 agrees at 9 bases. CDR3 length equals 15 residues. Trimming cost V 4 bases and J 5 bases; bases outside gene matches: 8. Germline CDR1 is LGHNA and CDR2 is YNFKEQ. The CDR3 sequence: CASSRQAGGDETQYF. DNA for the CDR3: TGTGCCAGCAGCCGACAAGCGGGAGGAGATGAGACCCAGTACTTC.

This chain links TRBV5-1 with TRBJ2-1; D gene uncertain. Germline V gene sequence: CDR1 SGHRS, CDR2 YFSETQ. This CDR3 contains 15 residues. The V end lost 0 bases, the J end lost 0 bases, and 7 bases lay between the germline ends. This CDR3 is CASSLGVGSYNEQFF. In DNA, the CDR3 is TGCGCCAGCAGCTTGGGAGTGGGCTCCTACAATGAGCAGTTCTTC.

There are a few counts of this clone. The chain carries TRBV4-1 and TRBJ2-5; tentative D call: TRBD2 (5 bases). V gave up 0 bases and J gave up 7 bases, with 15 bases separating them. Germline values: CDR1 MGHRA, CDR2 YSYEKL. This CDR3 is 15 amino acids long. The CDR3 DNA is TGCGCCAGCAGCCAAGACCCCGCGAGGGTGGCGACCCAGTACTTC. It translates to CASSQDPARVATQYF.

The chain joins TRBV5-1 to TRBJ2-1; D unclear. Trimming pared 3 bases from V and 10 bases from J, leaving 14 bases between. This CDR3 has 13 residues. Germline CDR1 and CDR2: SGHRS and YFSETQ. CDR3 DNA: TGCGCCAGCAGCTCCGATACGCAAGCGGAGCAGTTCTTC. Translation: CASSSDTQAEQFF.

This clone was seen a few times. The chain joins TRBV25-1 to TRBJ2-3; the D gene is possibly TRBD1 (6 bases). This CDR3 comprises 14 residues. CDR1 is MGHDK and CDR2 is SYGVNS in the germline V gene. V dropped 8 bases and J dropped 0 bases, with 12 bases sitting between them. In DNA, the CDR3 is TGTGCCAGCCAGGGGACCATTAGCACAGATACGCAGTATTTT. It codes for CASQGTISTDTQYF.

CDR3 coding DNA: TGTGCCAGCGGGGATGTTCCAGCCGGGGCCAACGTCCTGACTTTC. Protein product: CASGDVPAGANVLTF. The chain carries TRBV28 and TRBJ2-6; no firm D call. Germline V gives CDR1 MDHEN, CDR2 SYDVKM. The CDR3 sequence is 15 residues long. V was pared by 8 bases and J by 4 bases, with 15 bases between.

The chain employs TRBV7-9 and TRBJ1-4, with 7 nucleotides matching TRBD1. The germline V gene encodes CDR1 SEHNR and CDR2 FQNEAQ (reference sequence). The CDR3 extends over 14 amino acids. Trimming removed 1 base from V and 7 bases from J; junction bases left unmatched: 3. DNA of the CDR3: TGTGCCAGCAGCTTAGTTCGGGACAGTGAAAAACTGTTTTTT. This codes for CASSLVRDSEKLFF.

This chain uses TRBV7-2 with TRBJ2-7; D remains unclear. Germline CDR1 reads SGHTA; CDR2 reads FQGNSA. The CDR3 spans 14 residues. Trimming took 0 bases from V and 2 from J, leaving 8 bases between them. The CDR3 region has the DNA TGTGCCAGCAGCTTAGCGTTCGGCCCCTACGAGCAGTACGTC. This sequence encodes CASSLAFGPYEQYV.

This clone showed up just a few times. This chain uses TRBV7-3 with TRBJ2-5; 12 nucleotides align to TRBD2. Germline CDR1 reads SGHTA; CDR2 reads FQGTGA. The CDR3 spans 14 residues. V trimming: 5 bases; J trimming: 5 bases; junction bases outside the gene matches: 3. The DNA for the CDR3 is TGTGCCAGCAGCCAGACTAGCGGGAGTGAGACCCAGTACTTC. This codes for CASSQTSGSETQYF.

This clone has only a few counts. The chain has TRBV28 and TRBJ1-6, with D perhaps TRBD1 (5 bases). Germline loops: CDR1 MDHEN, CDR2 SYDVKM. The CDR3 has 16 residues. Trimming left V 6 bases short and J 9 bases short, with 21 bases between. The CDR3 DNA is TGTGCCAGCAGGGTCCTGGGTGGGGGATCGGGTTCACCCCTCCACTTT. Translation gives CASRVLGGGSGSPLHF.

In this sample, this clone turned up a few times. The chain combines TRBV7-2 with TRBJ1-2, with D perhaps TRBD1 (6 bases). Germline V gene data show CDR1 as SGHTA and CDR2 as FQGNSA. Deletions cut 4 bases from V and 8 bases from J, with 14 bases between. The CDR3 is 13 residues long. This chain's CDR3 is CASSSTGTRGYTF. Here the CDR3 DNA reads TGTGCCAGCAGCTCCACAGGGACAAGAGGCTACACCTTC.

As DNA, the CDR3 is TGTGCCAGCAGCTCCGACTTTAATCCCACAGATACGCAGTATTTT. Translated: CASSSDFNPTDTQYF. The chain combines TRBV14 with TRBJ2-3; D remains unclear. Trimming pared 5 bases from V and 2 bases from J, leaving 14 bases between. CDR1 SGHDN and CDR2 FVKESK come from the germline V gene. The CDR3 spans 15 residues.

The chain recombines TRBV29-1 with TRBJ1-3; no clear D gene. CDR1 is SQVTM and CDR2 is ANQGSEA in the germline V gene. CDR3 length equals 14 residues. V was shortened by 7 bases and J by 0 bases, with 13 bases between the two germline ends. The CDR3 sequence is CSASIAPSGNTIYF. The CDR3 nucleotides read TGCAGCGCCAGCATTGCCCCCTCTGGAAACACCATATATTTT.

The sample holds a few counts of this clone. The CDR3, as DNA: TGTGCCAGCAGCACATCTCTAGCGGGAAGTTCCAATGAGCAGTTCTTC. Residues: CASSTSLAGSSNEQFF. The rearrangement links TRBV7-2 to TRBJ2-1, with TRBD2 matching over 9 bases. The CDR3 consists of 16 residues. Germline CDR1 reads SGHTA; CDR2 reads FQGNSA. Trimming removed 5 bases from V and 6 bases from J; junction bases left unmatched: 11.

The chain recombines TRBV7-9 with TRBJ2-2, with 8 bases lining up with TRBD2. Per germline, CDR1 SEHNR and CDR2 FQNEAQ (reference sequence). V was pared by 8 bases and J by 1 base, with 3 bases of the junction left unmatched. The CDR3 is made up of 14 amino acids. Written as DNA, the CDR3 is TGTGCCAGCCAGCGGGAGAGGAACACCGGGGAGCTGTTTTTT. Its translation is CASQRERNTGELFF.

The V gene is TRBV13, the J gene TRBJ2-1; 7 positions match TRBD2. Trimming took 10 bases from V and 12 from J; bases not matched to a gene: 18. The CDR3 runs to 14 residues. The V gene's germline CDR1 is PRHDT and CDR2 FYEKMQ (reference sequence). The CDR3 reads CATRRGAGPLGQFF. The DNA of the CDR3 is TGTGCCACCCGGCGAGGAGCGGGACCCCTTGGGCAGTTCTTC. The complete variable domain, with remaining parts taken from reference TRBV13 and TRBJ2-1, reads AAGVIQSPRHLIKEKRETATLKCYPIPRHDTVYWYQQGPGQDPQFLISFYEKMQSDKGSIPDRFSAQQFSDYHSELNMSSLELGDSALYFCATRRGAGPLGQFFGPGTRLTVL.

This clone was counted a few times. CDR3 amino acids: CASSQITHGYTF. The CDR3 region has the DNA TGTGCCAGCAGTCAAATTACCCATGGCTACACCTTC. V is TRBV28 and J is TRBJ1-2; D remains unclear. Trimming shortened V by 5 bases and J by 6 bases, and 10 bases separated the two germline ends. Germline assignment: CDR1 MDHEN and CDR2 SYDVKM. This CDR3 has 12 amino acids.

The CDR3 coding sequence is TGTGCCTGGAGTGTATCCCGGACTAGCGGGAGTCCCGGGGAGCTGTTTTTT. This translates into CAWSVSRTSGSPGELFF. The chain is built from TRBV30 and TRBJ2-2; 13 positions match TRBD2. Losses at the gene ends were 0 bases for V and 6 bases for J; bases not matched to a gene: 7. The CDR3 contains 17 residues. Germline V gene lookup returns CDR1 GTSNPN and CDR2 SVGIG (reference sequence).

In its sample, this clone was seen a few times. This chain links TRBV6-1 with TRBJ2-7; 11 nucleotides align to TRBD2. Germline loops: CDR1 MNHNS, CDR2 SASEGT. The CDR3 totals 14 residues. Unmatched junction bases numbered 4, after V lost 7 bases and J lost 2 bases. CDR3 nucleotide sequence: TGTGCCAGCATGGTTAGCGGGAGGGCCTACGAGCAGTACTTC. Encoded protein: CASMVSGRAYEQYF.

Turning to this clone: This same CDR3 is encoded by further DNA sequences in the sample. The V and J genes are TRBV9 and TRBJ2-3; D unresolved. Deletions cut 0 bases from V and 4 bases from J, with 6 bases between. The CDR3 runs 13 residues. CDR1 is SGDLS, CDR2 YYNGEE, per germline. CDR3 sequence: CASSVGVPDTQYF. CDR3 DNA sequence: TGTGCCAGCAGCGTAGGAGTTCCAGATACGCAGTATTTT.

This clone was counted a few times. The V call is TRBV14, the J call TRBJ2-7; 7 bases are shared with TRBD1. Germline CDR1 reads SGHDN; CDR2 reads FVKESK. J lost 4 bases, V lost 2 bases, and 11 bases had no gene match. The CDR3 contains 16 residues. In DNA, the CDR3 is TGTGCCAGCAGCCAATTCACTAGGGGGCTTAAGTACGAGCAGTACTTC. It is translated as CASSQFTRGLKYEQYF.

CDR3 residues: CASSLDSREQYF. The CDR3 DNA reads TGTGCCAGCAGCTTAGACTCCCGCGAGCAGTACTTC. This chain links TRBV7-9 with TRBJ2-7; D unclear. CDR1 SEHNR and CDR2 FQNEAQ come from the germline V gene (reference sequence). This CDR3 contains 12 residues. Between the trimmed V and J ends, which lost 1 base and 6 bases, there was a span of 7 bases.

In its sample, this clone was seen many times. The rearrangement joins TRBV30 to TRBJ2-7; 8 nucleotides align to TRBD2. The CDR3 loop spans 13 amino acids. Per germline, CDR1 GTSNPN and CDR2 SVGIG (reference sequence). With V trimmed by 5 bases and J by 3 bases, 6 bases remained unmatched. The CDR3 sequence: CAWALAGLYEQYF. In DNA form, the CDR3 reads TGTGCCTGGGCCTTAGCGGGACTCTACGAGCAGTACTTC. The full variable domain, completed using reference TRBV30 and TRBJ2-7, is SQTIHQWPATLVQPVGSPLSLECTVEGTSNPNLYWYRQAAGRGLQLLFYSVGIGQISSEVPQNLSASRPQDRQFILSSKKLLLSDSGFYLCAWALAGLYEQYFGPGTRLTVT.

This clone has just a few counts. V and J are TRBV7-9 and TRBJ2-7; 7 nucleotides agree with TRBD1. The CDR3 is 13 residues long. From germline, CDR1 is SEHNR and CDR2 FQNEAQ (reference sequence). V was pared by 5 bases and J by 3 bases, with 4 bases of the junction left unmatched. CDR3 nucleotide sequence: TGTGCCAGCAGCACCCGACAGGGCTACGAGCAGTACTTC. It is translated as CASSTRQGYEQYF.

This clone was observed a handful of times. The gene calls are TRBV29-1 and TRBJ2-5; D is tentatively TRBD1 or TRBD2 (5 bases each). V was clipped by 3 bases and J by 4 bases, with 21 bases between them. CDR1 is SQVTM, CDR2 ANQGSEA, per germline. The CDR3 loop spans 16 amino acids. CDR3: CSVEGVRGWGGETQYF. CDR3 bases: TGCAGCGTTGAGGGCGTGAGGGGATGGGGTGGAGAGACCCAGTACTTC. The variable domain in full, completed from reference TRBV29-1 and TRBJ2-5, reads SAVISQKPSRDICQRGTSLTIQCQVDSQVTMMFWYRQQPGQSLTLIATANQGSEATYESGFVIDKFPISRPNLTFSTLTVSNMSPEDSSIYLCSVEGVRGWGGETQYFGPGTRLLVL.

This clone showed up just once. The CDR3 spells CASSSGANYEQYV. In DNA, the CDR3 is TGTGCCAGCAGTTCCGGGGCGAACTACGAGCAGTACGTC. The chain uses TRBV6-5 and TRBJ2-7; D tentatively fits TRBD1 or TRBD2 (5 bases each). The CDR3 is made up of 13 amino acids. With 4 bases removed from V and 3 bases from J, the gap between germline ends came to 10 bases. The germline gives CDR1 MNHEY, CDR2 SVGAGI.

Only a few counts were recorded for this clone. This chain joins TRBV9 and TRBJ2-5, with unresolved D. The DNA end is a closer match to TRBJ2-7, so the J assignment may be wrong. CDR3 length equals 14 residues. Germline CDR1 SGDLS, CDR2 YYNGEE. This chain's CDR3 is CASSVANGAYEQYF. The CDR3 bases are TGTGCCAGCAGCGTAGCCAACGGAGCCTACGAGCAGTACTTC.

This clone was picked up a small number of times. This CDR3 reads CSCRRVAGGPWGNEQFF. DNA for the CDR3: TGCAGCTGTCGGAGGGTAGCGGGAGGGCCCTGGGGGAATGAGCAGTTCTTC. The chain links TRBV29-1 to TRBJ2-1, with TRBD2 matching 11 bases. CDR1 is SQVTM, CDR2 ANQGSEA, per germline. V dropped 8 bases and J dropped 7; count of bases not matched to a gene: 19. The CDR3 contains 17 residues.

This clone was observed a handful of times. Here the CDR3 DNA reads TGTGCCAGCAGCCCATGGGACGAACGAGAGACCCAGTACTTC. The encoded protein is CASSPWDERETQYF. The chain employs TRBV5-6 and TRBJ2-5, with D perhaps given as TRBD1 or TRBD2 (5 bases each). The CDR3 contains 14 residues. Germline-derived CDR1 and CDR2 are SGHDT and YYEEEE. V lost 4 bases and J lost 4, with 14 bases in between.

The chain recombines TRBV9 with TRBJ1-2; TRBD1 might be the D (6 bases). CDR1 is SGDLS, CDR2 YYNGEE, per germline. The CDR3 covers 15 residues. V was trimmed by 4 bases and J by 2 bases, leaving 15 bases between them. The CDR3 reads CASSSRSGVNYGYTF. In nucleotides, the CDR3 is TGTGCCAGCAGCTCGAGATCAGGGGTGAACTATGGCTACACCTTC.